Listed below are T cell receptor beta chains from one sample, sequenced in a study of identical twins. TCRdb re-called the 5' RACE reads with MiXCR, one entry per CDR3 protein. The data hold fewer than 250,000 distinct CDR3 sequences, with roughly a tenth observed a single time. Input material: memory (CD45RO+) T cells sorted from blood. These receptors were obtained from a young woman in good health. CDR3s leave out the opening cysteine and the closing phenylalanine or tryptophan.

j_call v_call cdr3_aa
TRBJ1-2 TRBV27 ASSLDRSSGYT
TRBJ2-4 TRBV29-1 SVVTRQGAGNIQY
TRBJ1-1 TRBV30 AWSGGGEAF
TRBJ1-1 TRBV7-6 ASSLAGGNTEAF
TRBJ2-2 TRBV12-3/TRBV12-4 ASSQSGELF
TRBJ1-3 TRBV11-2 ASSASSGNTIY
TRBJ1-6 TRBV3-1 ASSAAGRPNSPLH
TRBJ2-7 TRBV3-1 ASSHVQGSRSYEQY
TRBJ2-7 TRBV9 ASSGGGQGAVEQY
TRBJ1-1 TRBV12-3/TRBV12-4 ASSSPGMNTEAF
TRBJ1-5 TRBV2 ASSVKGDNQPQH
TRBJ1-4 TRBV5-6 ASSWTGETKEKLF
TRBJ2-3 TRBV19 ASSMRGPPDDTQY
TRBJ2-3 TRBV5-1 ASSRSGSITDTQY
TRBJ1-2 TRBV6-5 ASSFRGGYT